The 20 T cell receptor beta chains below were found in one sample sequenced in a study of cytotoxic CD8 clonotypes in ibrutinib-treated CLL (dated by TCRdb to the early 2020s). The library was obtained by the immunoSEQ multiplex PCR assay. As stored in TCRdb, this immuneACCESS dataset retains in-frame rearrangements with V and J assigned. A fraction of the clones does not appear; measured against another copy, unresolved V genes explain less than half of the discrepancy, and the remainder lacks a known reason. The sample contains 330,000 or so clones, roughly two thirds of them found a single time. Approximately 6% of the sample lies in the top ten. Sample: PBMCs, taken after 36 months of ibrutinib treatment. The receptors stem from a human donor with chronic lymphocytic leukemia.

V and J are TRBV7-9 and TRBJ2-1, with 9 bases fitting TRBD2. Per germline, CDR1 SEHNR and CDR2 FQNEAQ (reference sequence). The J segment lost 6 bases and the V segment lost 2 bases, leaving 5 bases of the junction unmatched. The CDR3 has 15 residues. The CDR3 DNA reads TGTGCCAGCAGCTTACGTTTAGCGGGAGCCAATGAGCAGTTCTTC. It specifies CASSLRLAGANEQFF.

This rearrangement joins TRBV7-2 to TRBJ2-7; 9 positions agree with TRBD2. Germline loops: CDR1 SGHTA, CDR2 FQGNSA. This CDR3 is built from 14 residues. J was trimmed by 4 bases and V by 5 bases; bases with no gene match: 6. The DNA of the CDR3 is TGTGCCAGCAGCCTTAGACTAGCGGATTACGAGCAGTACTTC. Translated, it gives CASSLRLADYEQYF. Based on the CDR3 plus reference TRBV7-2 and TRBJ2-7, the full variable domain is GAGVSQSPSNKVTEKGKDVELRCDPISGHTALYWYRQSLGQGLEFLIYFQGNSAPDKSGLPSDRFSAERTGGSVSTLTIQRTQQEDSAVYLCASSLRLADYEQYFGPGTRLTVT.

The V gene is TRBV5-5, the J gene TRBJ2-7; D unclear. Germline loops: CDR1 SGHKS, CDR2 YYEKEE (reference sequence). This CDR3 is built from 15 residues. Trimming removed 0 bases from V and 0 bases from J, with 10 bases in between. The CDR3 sequence is CASSLGRWDSYEQYF. CDR3 DNA sequence: TGTGCCAGCAGCTTGGGGCGTTGGGACTCCTACGAGCAGTACTTC.

This clone was observed a handful of times. The CDR3 DNA is TGTGCCAGCAGCTTGATGAAGTACCACTCCTTCAATTCACCCCTCCACTTT. Translated, it gives CASSLMKYHSFNSPLHF. The V gene is TRBV5-4, the J gene TRBJ1-6; no definite D call. Trimming removed 1 base from V and 7 bases from J, with 18 bases in between. CDR1 and CDR2 from the germline V gene are SGHNT and YYREEE (reference sequence). The CDR3 sequence is 17 residues long.

The chain is built from TRBV5-8 and TRBJ1-6; D not resolved. Trimming pared 0 bases from V and 5 bases from J, leaving 9 bases between. CDR1 SGHTS and CDR2 YDEGEE come from the germline V gene. This CDR3 spans 15 amino acids. As DNA, the CDR3 is TGTGCCAGCAGCTTGGAGGTGGTTGATAATTCACCCCTCCACTTT. It encodes CASSLEVVDNSPLHF. Together with reference TRBV5-8 and TRBJ1-6, the CDR3 gives the full variable domain: EAGVTQSPTHLIKTRGQQATLRCSPISGHTSVYWYQQALGLGLQFLLWYDEGEERNRGNFPPRFSGRQFPNYSSELNVNALELEDSALYLCASSLEVVDNSPLHFGNGTRLTVT.

This clone was seen only a few times. For the CDR3, the DNA is TGTGCCAGTACCTTCGTGCGTTTGGAGACCCAGTACTTC. Amino acids: CASTFVRLETQYF. The chain uses TRBV2 and TRBJ2-5, with D unclear. Trimming cost V 9 bases and J 5 bases, with 16 bases left between them. This CDR3 has 13 residues. The V gene's germline CDR1 is SNHLY and CDR2 FYNNEI.

This rearrangement joins TRBV5-1 to TRBJ2-7; TRBD2 is a possible D gene (6 bases). Looked up from germline, CDR1 is SGHRS and CDR2 is YFSETQ. The V and J ends lost 0 bases and 0 bases respectively, with 13 bases between them. The CDR3 consists of 16 residues. The DNA of the CDR3 is TGCGCCAGCAGCTTGGATCCGGGAGCCAGCTCCTACGAGCAGTACTTC. It encodes CASSLDPGASSYEQYF. The variable domain in full, with the rest retrieved from reference TRBV5-1 and TRBJ2-7, is KAGVTQTPRYLIKTRGQQVTLSCSPISGHRSVSWYQQTPGQGLQFLFEYFSETQRNKGNFPGRFSGRQFSNSRSEMNVSTLELGDSALYLCASSLDPGASSYEQYFGPGTRLTVT.

CDR3 residues: CASRPTGAYGYTF. CDR3 DNA: TGTGCCAGCAGGCCAACAGGGGCCTATGGCTACACCTTC. The chain couples TRBV11-2 to TRBJ1-2; 7 bases are shared with TRBD1. Trimming took 6 bases from V and 4 from J; bases not matched to a gene: 5. The length of the CDR3 is 13 residues. CDR1 and CDR2 from the germline V gene are SGHAT and FQNNGV.

The chain carries TRBV5-4 and TRBJ2-1; tentative D call: TRBD2 (5 bases). Germline V gene lookup returns CDR1 SGHNT and CDR2 YYREEE (reference sequence). CDR3 length equals 14 residues. Trimming stripped 0 bases from V and 8 bases from J, with 12 bases between. The CDR3 is CASSLVPGYHEQFF. CDR3 in DNA: TGTGCCAGCAGCTTGGTTCCGGGATACCATGAGCAGTTCTTC.

The V call is TRBV7-3, the J call TRBJ1-5; maybe TRBD1 (5 bases). The CDR3 runs to 14 residues. V gave up 5 bases and J gave up 6 bases, with 14 bases separating them. CDR1 is SGHTA and CDR2 is FQGTGA in the germline V gene. This CDR3 reads CASSPTGVGQPQHF. The CDR3 nucleotides are TGTGCCAGCAGCCCCACGGGGGTCGGTCAGCCCCAGCATTTT.

The chain employs TRBV27 and TRBJ2-3; TRBD2 agrees at 7 bases. The germline gives CDR1 MNHEY, CDR2 SMNVEV (reference sequence). The CDR3 length is 14 residues. The trim removed 6 bases at V and 3 bases at J, leaving 6 bases unmatched. DNA of the CDR3: TGTGCCAGCAGGAGGGCCGGGAGGACAGATACGCAGTATTTT. Its protein product is CASRRAGRTDTQYF.

The chain employs TRBV5-1 and TRBJ1-4; TRBD1 aligns across 7 bases. The CDR3 has 15 amino acids. J was trimmed by 0 bases and V by 4 bases; bases with no gene match: 3. In germline, CDR1 is SGHRS, CDR2 YFSETQ. The DNA for the CDR3 is TGCGCCAGCAGCCGAGGGACAGCAACTAATGAAAAACTGTTTTTT. Translation: CASSRGTATNEKLFF.

This chain uses TRBV4-1 with TRBJ1-2, with 7 bases fitting TRBD1. CDR3 length equals 16 residues. Germline V gene lookup returns CDR1 MGHRA and CDR2 YSYEKL. The ends lost 3 bases at V and 2 bases at J; junction bases unmatched: 9. In DNA, the CDR3 is TGCGCCAGCAGCCACGCAGGGGGAGCCGCAAACTATGGCTACACCTTC. Its translation is CASSHAGGAANYGYTF.

The rearrangement joins TRBV2 to TRBJ1-5, with D possibly matching TRBD1 (6 bases). This CDR3 has 13 residues. V lost 2 bases and J lost 7, with 9 bases in between. CDR1 and CDR2 from the germline V gene are SNHLY and FYNNEI. The CDR3 nucleotides are TGTGCCAGCAGTGAACGGACAGCCCAGCCCCAGCATTTT. Its translation: CASSERTAQPQHF.

The sample holds a few counts of this clone. This rearrangement joins TRBV7-9 to TRBJ1-6; 8 bases are shared with TRBD1. Trimming cost V 5 bases and J 10 bases; bases outside gene matches: 7. The CDR3 length is 14 residues. The V gene's germline CDR1 is SEHNR and CDR2 FQNEAQ (reference sequence). CDR3 sequence (DNA): TGTGCCAGCAGCCATGGACAGGGAAGCTCACCCCTCCACTTT. It encodes CASSHGQGSSPLHF.

This chain uses TRBV27 with TRBJ2-7, with no clear D. The CDR3 consists of 12 residues. V was cut by 7 bases and J by 3 bases, with 10 bases left in between. Germline V gives CDR1 MNHEY, CDR2 SMNVEV (reference sequence). CDR3 nucleotides: TGTGCCAGCAAACACGAGATCTACGAGCAGTACTTC. Translating gives CASKHEIYEQYF.

This clone has a handful of counts. The chain is built from TRBV18 and TRBJ1-4; D is uncertain. V was trimmed by 3 bases and J by 1 base, leaving 12 bases between them. Germline V gene data show CDR1 as KGHSH and CDR2 as LQKENI. This CDR3 spans 16 amino acids. CDR3 region: CASSPRSGVTNEKLFF. DNA for the CDR3: TGTGCCAGCTCACCGAGGTCTGGCGTAACTAATGAAAAACTGTTTTTT.

This clone has a handful of counts. The DNA for the CDR3 is TGTGCCAGCAGTTTTGAGGGACAGGGCAATCAGCCCCAGCATTTT. It encodes CASSFEGQGNQPQHF. The chain is built from TRBV27 and TRBJ1-5; 8 bases agree with TRBD1. The CDR3 runs 15 residues. The V gene's germline CDR1 is MNHEY and CDR2 SMNVEV (reference sequence). V lost 3 bases to trimming and J lost 2 bases; unmatched junction nucleotides: 3.

V gene TRBV18 combines with J gene TRBJ2-3, with 7 bases fitting TRBD2. Germline loops: CDR1 KGHSH, CDR2 LQKENI. This CDR3 is built from 14 residues. V lost 3 bases and J lost 4; bases outside the gene matches: 4. Here the CDR3 DNA reads TGTGCCAGCTCACCGGGACTAAGGGCAGATACGCAGTATTTT. Translation: CASSPGLRADTQYF.

The gene calls are TRBV7-9 and TRBJ2-2; 9 positions agree with TRBD1. This CDR3 comprises 15 residues. Trimming at V came to 4 bases and at J to 5 bases, leaving 5 bases not matched to a gene. CDR1 and CDR2 (germline): SEHNR, FQNEAQ (reference sequence). DNA for the CDR3: TGTGCCAGCAGCTGGGGACAGGGTGGAACCGGGGAGCTGTTTTTT. Translation gives CASSWGQGGTGELFF.